This T cell receptor beta chain was identified during a study of T cells in narcolepsy. Across the whole study: Patients with NT1 or NT2 and healthy control donors were enrolled. Study-level findings and limits: Autoreactive HCRT-specific and TRIB2-specific clonotypes were marked in same-patient CSF-versus-blood CD4+ comparisons. Blood of same and different patients, but not healthy controls, reportedly held recurring autoreactive clonotypes.

About this clone: Its antigen is unknown.

This table comes from immunoSEQ multiplex PCR, and its TCRdb copy is limited to in-frame clones, with some not included. The table lists 27,000 or so clones, approximately 89% of them singletons. Between the trimmed V and J ends, which lost 8 bases and 8 bases, there was a span of 19 bases. The CDR3 has 14 amino acids. The germline gives CDR1 MNHNY, CDR2 SVGAGI (reference sequence). This sequence joins TRBV6-6 and TRBJ2-1, with a possible D match to TRBD2 (7 bases). Sequencing used CD45RA- memory CD4+ T cells from PBMCs. The TCR was taken from a human donor with narcolepsy. The DNA for the CDR3 is TGTGCCAGCGAAAATGGTGGGGGGGCGTATGAGCAGTTCTTC. Translating it yields CASENGGGAYEQFF.